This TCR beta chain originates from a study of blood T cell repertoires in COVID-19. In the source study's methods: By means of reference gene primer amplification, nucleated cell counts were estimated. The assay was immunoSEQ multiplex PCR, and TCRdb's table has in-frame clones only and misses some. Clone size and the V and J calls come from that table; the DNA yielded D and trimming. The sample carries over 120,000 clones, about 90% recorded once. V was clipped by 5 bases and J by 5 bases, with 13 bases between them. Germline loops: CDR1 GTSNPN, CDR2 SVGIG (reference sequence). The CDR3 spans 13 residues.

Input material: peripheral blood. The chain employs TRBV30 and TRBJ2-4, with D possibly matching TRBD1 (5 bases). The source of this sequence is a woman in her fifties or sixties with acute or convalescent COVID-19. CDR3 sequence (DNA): TGTGCCTGGGCCGGGCAGGGCCAAAACATTCAGTACTTC. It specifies CAWAGQGQNIQYF.